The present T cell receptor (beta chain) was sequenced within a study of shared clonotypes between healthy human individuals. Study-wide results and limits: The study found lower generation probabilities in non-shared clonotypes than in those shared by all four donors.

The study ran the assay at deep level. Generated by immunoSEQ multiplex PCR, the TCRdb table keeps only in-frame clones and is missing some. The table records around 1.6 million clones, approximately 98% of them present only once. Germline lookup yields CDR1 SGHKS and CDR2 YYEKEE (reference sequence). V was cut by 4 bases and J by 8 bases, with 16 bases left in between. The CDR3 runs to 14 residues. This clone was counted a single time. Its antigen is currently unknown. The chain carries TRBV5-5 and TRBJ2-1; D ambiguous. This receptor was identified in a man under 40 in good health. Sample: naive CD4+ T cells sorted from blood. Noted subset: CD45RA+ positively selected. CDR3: CASSDLKLIDEQFF. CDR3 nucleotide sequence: TGTGCCAGCAGCGACCTGAAGCTGATCGATGAGCAGTTCTTC.